This TCR beta chain is from a study of T cells in Graves' hyperthyroidism and ophthalmopathy. This CDR3 comprises 14 residues. Losses at the gene ends were 7 bases for V and 0 bases for J; bases not matched to a gene: 3. Germline V gene data show CDR1 as SNHLY and CDR2 as FYNNEI. Whole-study results and caveats: Among thyroid clonotypes expanded above 0.001, most also appeared in blood.

Exclusion of a patient resulted from uncontrolled infection, other autoimmune disease, pregnancy or lactation. Blood was sampled at initial diagnosis of hyperthyroidism, prior to onset of any ophthalmopathy symptoms. PBMCs were obtained from 10 ml fresh peripheral blood. This clonotype was observed a few times. What it binds is unknown. Amplified regions were TCR beta CDR3 sequences from RNA transcripts. Researchers ran a first-round RT-PCR on the TCR CDR3 using the HTBI primer set. Each CDR3 protein is one row after TCRdb ran MiXCR on the multiplex PCR reads. The table includes about 380,000 distinct CDR3 sequences, approximately 15% detected once.

The specimen sequenced was blood. The chain joins TRBV2 to TRBJ2-7; 10 positions match TRBD2. The sequence came from a man aged 30 to 39 with Graves' hyperthyroidism that later progressed to Graves' ophthalmopathy. The CDR3 protein is CASKRTSGSYEQYF. The CDR3 coding sequence is TGTGCCAGCAAGAGGACTAGCGGCTCCTACGAGCAGTACTTC.